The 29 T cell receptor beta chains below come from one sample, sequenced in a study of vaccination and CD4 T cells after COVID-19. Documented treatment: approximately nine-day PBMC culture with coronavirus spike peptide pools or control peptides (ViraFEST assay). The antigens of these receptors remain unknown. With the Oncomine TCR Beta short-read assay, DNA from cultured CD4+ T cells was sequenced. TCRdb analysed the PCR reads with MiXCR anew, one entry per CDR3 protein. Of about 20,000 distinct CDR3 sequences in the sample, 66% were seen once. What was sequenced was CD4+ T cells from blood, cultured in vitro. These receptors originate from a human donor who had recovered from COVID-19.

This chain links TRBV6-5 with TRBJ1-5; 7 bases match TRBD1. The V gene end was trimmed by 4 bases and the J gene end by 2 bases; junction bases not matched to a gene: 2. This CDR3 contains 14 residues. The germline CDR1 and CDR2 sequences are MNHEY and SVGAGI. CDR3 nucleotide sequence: TGTGCCAGCAGTTTCGGACAGGGCAATCAGCCCCAGCATTTT. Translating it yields CASSFGQGNQPQHF.

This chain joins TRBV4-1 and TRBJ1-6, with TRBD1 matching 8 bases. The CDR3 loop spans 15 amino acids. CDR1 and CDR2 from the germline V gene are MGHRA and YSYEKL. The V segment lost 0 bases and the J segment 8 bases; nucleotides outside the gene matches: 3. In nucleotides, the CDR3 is TGCGCCAGCAGCCAAGAGGTGACAGGGGATTCACCCCTCCACTTT. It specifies CASSQEVTGDSPLHF.

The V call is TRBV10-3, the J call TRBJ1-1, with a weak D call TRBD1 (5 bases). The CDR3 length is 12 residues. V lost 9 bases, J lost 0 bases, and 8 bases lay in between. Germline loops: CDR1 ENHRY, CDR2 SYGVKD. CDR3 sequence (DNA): TGTGCCATAGGGGCCATGAACACTGAAGCTTTCTTT. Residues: CAIGAMNTEAFF.

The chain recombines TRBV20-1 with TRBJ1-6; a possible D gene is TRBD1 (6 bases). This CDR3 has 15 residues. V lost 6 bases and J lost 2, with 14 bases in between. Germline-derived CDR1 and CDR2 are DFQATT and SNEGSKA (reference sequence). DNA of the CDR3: TGCAGTGCGATACCCGAGGGGGCCTATAATTCACCCCTCCACTTT. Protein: CSAIPEGAYNSPLHF.

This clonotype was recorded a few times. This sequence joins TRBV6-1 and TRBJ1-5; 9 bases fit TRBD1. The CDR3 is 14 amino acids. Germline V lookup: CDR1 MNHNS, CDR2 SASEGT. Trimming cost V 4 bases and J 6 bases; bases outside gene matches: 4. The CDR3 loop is CASSATGGGQPQHF. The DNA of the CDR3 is TGTGCCAGCAGTGCTACAGGGGGCGGTCAGCCCCAGCATTTT.

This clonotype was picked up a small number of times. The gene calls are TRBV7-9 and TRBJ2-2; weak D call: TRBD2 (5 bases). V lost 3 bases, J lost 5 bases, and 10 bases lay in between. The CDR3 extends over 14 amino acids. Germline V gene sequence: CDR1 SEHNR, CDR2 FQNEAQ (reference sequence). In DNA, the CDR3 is TGTGCCAGCAGCTTTACTACGGGGACCGGGGAGCTGTTTTTT. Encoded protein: CASSFTTGTGELFF.

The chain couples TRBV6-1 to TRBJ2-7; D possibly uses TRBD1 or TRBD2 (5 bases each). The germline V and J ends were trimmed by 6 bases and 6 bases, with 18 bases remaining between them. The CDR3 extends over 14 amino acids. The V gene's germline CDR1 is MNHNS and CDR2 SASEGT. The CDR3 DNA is TGTGCCAGCAGACAAACGGGGCGGGTGGGCGAGCAGTACTTC. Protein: CASRQTGRVGEQYF.

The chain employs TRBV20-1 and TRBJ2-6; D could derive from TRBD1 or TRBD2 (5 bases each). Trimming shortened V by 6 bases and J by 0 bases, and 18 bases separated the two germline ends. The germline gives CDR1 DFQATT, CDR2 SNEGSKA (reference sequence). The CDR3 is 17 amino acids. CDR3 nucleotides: TGCAGTGCCCTCGAACCCAAGGGGAGCTCTGGGGCCAACGTCCTGACTTTC. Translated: CSALEPKGSSGANVLTF.

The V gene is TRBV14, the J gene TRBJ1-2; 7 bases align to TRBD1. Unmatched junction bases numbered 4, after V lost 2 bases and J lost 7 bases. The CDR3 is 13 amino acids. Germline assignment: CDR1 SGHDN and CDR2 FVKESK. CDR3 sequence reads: CASSQSRGAGYTF. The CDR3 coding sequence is TGTGCCAGCAGCCAATCCAGGGGGGCTGGCTACACCTTC.

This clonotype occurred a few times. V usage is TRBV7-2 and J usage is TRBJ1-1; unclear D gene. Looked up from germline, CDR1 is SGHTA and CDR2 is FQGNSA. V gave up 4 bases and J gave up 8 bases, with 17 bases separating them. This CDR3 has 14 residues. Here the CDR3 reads CASSSARGGNEAFF. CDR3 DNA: TGTGCCAGCAGCTCGGCGCGGGGAGGGAACGAAGCTTTCTTT.

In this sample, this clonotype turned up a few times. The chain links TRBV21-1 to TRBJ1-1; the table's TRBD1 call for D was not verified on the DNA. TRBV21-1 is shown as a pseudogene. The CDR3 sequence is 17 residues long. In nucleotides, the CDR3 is TGTGCCAGCAGCACCCTAGGGGGTGACAGGGGTCACACTGAAGCTTTCTTT. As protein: CASSTLGGDRGHTEAFF.

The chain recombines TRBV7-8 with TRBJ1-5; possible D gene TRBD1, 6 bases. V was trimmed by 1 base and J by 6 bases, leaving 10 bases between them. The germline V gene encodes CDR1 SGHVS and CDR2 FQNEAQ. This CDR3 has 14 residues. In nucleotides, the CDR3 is TGTGCCAGCAGCTTAGACAGGGTCGGTCAGCCCCAGCATTTT. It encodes CASSLDRVGQPQHF.

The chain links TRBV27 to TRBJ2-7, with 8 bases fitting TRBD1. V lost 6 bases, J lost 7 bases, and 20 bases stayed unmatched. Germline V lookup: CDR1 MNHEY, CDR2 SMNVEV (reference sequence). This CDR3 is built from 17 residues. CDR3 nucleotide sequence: TGTGCCAGCAGGGTCCGCTCCTATCCAGGGGGCGTGGGGGAGCAGTACTTC. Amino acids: CASRVRSYPGGVGEQYF.

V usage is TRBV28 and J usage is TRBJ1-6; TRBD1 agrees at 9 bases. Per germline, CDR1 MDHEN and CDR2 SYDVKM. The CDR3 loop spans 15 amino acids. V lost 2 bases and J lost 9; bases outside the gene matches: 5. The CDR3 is CASSLGTGLSSPLHF. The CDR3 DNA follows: TGTGCCAGCAGTTTAGGGACAGGGTTAAGTTCACCCCTCCACTTT.

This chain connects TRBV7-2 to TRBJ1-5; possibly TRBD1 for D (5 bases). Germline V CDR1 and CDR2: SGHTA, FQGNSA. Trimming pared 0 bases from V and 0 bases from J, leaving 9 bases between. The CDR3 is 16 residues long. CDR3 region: CASSLAEGFSNQPQHF. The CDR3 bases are TGTGCCAGCAGCTTAGCGGAGGGGTTTAGCAATCAGCCCCAGCATTTT.

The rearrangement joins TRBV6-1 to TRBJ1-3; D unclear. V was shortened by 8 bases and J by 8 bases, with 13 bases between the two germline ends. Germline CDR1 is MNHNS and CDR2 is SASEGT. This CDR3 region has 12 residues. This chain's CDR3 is CASVGTADTIYF. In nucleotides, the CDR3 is TGTGCCAGCGTTGGTACAGCGGACACCATATATTTT.

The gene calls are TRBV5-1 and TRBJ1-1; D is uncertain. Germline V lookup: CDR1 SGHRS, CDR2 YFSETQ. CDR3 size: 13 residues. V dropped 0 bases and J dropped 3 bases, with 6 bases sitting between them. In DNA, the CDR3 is TGCGCCAGCAGCTTGGCCCCCCACACTGAAGCTTTCTTT. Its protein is CASSLAPHTEAFF.

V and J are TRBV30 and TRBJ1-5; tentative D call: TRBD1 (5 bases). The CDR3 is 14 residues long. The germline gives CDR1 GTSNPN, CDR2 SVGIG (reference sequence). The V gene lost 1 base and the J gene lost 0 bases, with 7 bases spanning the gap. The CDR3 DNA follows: TGTGCCTGGAGTGCGGGGGGTAGCAATCAGCCCCAGCATTTT. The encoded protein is CAWSAGGSNQPQHF.

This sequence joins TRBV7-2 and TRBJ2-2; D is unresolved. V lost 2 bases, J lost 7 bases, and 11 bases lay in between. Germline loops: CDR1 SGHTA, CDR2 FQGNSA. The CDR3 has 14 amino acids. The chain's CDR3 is CASSLIWEVGELFF. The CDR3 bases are TGTGCCAGCAGCTTAATTTGGGAAGTCGGGGAGCTGTTTTTT.

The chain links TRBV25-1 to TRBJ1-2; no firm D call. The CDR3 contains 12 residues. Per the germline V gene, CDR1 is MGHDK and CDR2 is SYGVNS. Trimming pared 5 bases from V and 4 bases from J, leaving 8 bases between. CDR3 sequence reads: CASSKGSYGYTF. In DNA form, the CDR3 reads TGTGCCAGCAGTAAAGGCAGCTATGGCTACACCTTC.

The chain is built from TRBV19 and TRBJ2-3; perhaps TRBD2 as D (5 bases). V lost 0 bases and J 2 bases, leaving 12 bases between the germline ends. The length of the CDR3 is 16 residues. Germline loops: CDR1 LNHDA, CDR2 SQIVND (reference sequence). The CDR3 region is CASSIDREEVTDTQYF. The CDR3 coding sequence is TGTGCCAGTAGTATAGATCGCGAGGAGGTCACAGATACGCAGTATTTT.

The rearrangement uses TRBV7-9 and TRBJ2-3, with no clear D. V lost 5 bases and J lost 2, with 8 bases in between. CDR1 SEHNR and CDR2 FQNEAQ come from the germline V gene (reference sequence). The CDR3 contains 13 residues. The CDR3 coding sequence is TGTGCCAGCAGCCTCCCAGCCACAGATACGCAGTATTTT. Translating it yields CASSLPATDTQYF.

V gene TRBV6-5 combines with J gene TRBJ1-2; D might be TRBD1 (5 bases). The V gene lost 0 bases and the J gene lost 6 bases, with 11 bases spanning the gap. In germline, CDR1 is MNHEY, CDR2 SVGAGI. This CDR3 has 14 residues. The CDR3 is CASSYSTAEDGYTF. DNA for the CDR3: TGTGCCAGCAGTTACTCGACAGCGGAGGATGGCTACACCTTC.

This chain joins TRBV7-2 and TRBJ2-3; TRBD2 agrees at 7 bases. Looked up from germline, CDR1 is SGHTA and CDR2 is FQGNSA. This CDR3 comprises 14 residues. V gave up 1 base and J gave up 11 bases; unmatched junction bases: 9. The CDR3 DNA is TGTGCCAGCAGCTTAGATCAGCGGGAACGGGGGCAGTATTTT. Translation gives CASSLDQRERGQYF.

The DNA of the CDR3 is TGTGCCAGCCAGCTCGGGGTGCCTAGGAATCAGCCCCAGCATTTT. Its translation is CASQLGVPRNQPQHF. The V and J genes are TRBV2 and TRBJ1-5; unclear D gene. The germline V gene has CDR1 SNHLY and CDR2 FYNNEI. CDR3 length: 15 amino acids. V lost 8 bases and J 4 bases, leaving 18 bases between the germline ends.

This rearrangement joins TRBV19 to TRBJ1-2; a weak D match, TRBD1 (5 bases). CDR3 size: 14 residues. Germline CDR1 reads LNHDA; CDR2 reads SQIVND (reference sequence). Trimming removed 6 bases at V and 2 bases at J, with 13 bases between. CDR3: CASSRVEGNYGYTF. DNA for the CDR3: TGTGCCAGTAGCCGGGTGGAGGGGAACTATGGCTACACCTTC.

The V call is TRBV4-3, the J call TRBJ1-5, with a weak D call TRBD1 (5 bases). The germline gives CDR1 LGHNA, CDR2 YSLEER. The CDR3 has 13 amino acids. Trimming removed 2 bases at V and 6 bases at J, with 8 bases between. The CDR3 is CASSQRGPQPQHF. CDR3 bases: TGCGCCAGCAGCCAAAGGGGCCCTCAGCCCCAGCATTTT.

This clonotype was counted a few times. This CDR3 is CASRGQGARGAFF. In nucleotides, the CDR3 is TGTGCCAGCAGAGGACAGGGGGCCCGCGGGGCTTTCTTT. V and J are TRBV6-1 and TRBJ1-1; 11 bases align to TRBD1. The ends lost 6 bases at V and 11 bases at J; junction bases unmatched: 8. This CDR3 has 13 residues. CDR1 is MNHNS and CDR2 is SASEGT in the germline V gene.

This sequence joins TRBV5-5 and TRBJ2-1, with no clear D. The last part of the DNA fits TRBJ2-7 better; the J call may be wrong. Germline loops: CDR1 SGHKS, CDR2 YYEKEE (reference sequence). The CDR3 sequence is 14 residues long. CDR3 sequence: CASSAWPGFGEQYF. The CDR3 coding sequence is TGTGCCAGCAGCGCATGGCCTGGCTTCGGCGAGCAGTACTTC.